Below are 11 T cell receptor beta chains sequenced from a single sample in a study of T cell responses to AZD1222 COVID-19 vaccine. Profiling relied on immunoSEQ multiplex PCR, and the TCRdb table lists in-frame clones only, not all of them. The repertoire holds more than 150,000 clones, with 92% as singletons. The starting material was peripheral blood, obtained 28 days after the second AZD1222 dose. The receptors shown here come from an adult who received the AZD1222 COVID-19 vaccine.

The J gene is TRBJ1-2, the V gene TRBV7-2; 8 bases align to TRBD1. The germline gives CDR1 SGHTA, CDR2 FQGNSA. With V trimmed by 1 base and J by 6 bases, 7 bases remained unmatched. The CDR3 contains 15 residues. CDR3 loop: CASSLVRQGYHGYTF. The CDR3, as DNA: TGTGCCAGCAGCTTAGTGAGACAGGGGTACCATGGCTACACCTTC.

This chain connects TRBV7-2 to TRBJ2-2; the D gene could be TRBD1 or TRBD2 (5 bases each). The CDR3 totals 15 residues. CDR1 and CDR2 from the germline V gene are SGHTA and FQGNSA. V dropped 4 bases and J dropped 4 bases, with 13 bases sitting between them. Here the CDR3 reads CASSYRTGVTGELFF. CDR3 nucleotides: TGTGCCAGCAGCTACAGGACCGGGGTCACCGGGGAGCTGTTTTTT.

This chain connects TRBV19 to TRBJ2-1; TRBD1 matches at 10 bases. V lost 3 bases, J lost 7 bases, and 6 bases stayed unmatched. The length of the CDR3 is 15 residues. Per germline, CDR1 LNHDA and CDR2 SQIVND (reference sequence). CDR3 coding DNA: TGTGCCAGTAGTATTTCAGTGGACAGGGGGAATGAGCAGTTCTTC. This sequence encodes CASSISVDRGNEQFF.

The V gene is TRBV25-1, the J gene TRBJ2-6, with a tentative D call TRBD1 (5 bases). Trimming took off 3 bases at V and 3 bases at J, with 15 bases between the two ends. This CDR3 spans 17 amino acids. CDR1 and CDR2 (germline): MGHDK, SYGVNS. The CDR3 spells CASSDRAGRNGANVLTF. CDR3 bases: TGTGCCAGCAGTGATAGGGCAGGGCGAAATGGGGCCAACGTCCTGACTTTC.

DNA for the CDR3: TGTGCCAGCAGCTTAGTGGTGACAGGGACAAACACCGGGGAGCTGTTTTTT. Its protein is CASSLVVTGTNTGELFF. The J gene is TRBJ2-2, the V gene TRBV7-9, with 7 nucleotides matching TRBD1. In germline, CDR1 is SEHNR, CDR2 FQNEAQ (reference sequence). V lost 1 base and J lost 2; bases outside the gene matches: 7. CDR3 length: 17 residues.

The chain links TRBV6-5 to TRBJ1-4; no firm D call. The germline V gene encodes CDR1 MNHEY and CDR2 SVGAGI. Between the trimmed V and J ends, which lost 2 bases and 4 bases, there was a span of 14 bases. This CDR3 has 16 amino acids. The chain's CDR3 is CASSYGSTLNNEKLFF. Here the CDR3 DNA reads TGTGCCAGCAGTTACGGGTCGACACTGAATAATGAAAAACTGTTTTTT.

This chain joins TRBV5-1 and TRBJ1-3, with D perhaps TRBD1 (6 bases). V was trimmed by 2 bases and J by 4 bases, leaving 10 bases between them. This CDR3 spans 14 amino acids. The germline gives CDR1 SGHRS, CDR2 YFSETQ. CDR3 residues: CASSLRGEGNTIYF. The DNA of the CDR3 is TGCGCCAGCAGCTTAAGGGGGGAAGGAAACACCATATATTTT.

The J gene is TRBJ2-2, the V gene TRBV18; D assignment may be TRBD1 or TRBD2 (5 bases each). This CDR3 comprises 12 residues. Per the germline V gene, CDR1 is KGHSH and CDR2 is LQKENI. The CDR3 sequence is CARGAVTGELFF. The DNA of the CDR3 is TGTGCGAGAGGGGCCGTAACCGGGGAGCTGTTTTTT.

The chain recombines TRBV10-3 with TRBJ2-7; 10 positions agree with TRBD2. Germline values: CDR1 ENHRY, CDR2 SYGVKD. This CDR3 has 15 amino acids. V shed 2 bases, J shed 0 bases, and the junction held 1 base outside the gene matches. CDR3 sequence: CAISEGLADSYEQYF. In DNA, the CDR3 is TGTGCCATCAGTGAGGGACTAGCGGACTCCTACGAGCAGTACTTC.

J is TRBJ1-4 and V is TRBV7-8; 7 bases are shared with TRBD1. The CDR3 is 14 amino acids. Germline V gives CDR1 SGHVS, CDR2 FQNEAQ. V dropped 5 bases and J dropped 8; count of bases not matched to a gene: 8. The DNA for the CDR3 is TGTGCCAGCAGCCCCGACAGGGCGGGCGAAAAACTGTTTTTT. Its translation: CASSPDRAGEKLFF.

CDR3 region: CASSARGDATDTQYF. The CDR3 coding sequence is TGTGCCAGCAGCGCCAGGGGGGATGCCACAGATACGCAGTATTTT. The chain uses TRBV7-7 and TRBJ2-3; D may be TRBD1 (7 bases). The CDR3 consists of 15 residues. Germline loops: CDR1 SSHAT, CDR2 FNYEAQ (reference sequence). The V and J ends lost 5 bases and 2 bases respectively, with 14 bases between them.